Listed here is a single T cell receptor (beta chain). The protocol was immunoSEQ multiplex PCR, while the TCRdb copy is restricted to in-frame clones and leaves out a portion. Of 250,000 to 400,000 clones in the sample, around 87% were seen once. Assignment of participants to cohorts was predicated upon participant-reported clinical history. The source of the sample is a study of blood T cell repertoires in COVID-19. Overall study: Acute-phase and convalescent COVID-19 samples originated in the United States, Italy and Spain.

The germline gives CDR1 PRHDT, CDR2 FYEKMQ (reference sequence). CDR3 length: 15 residues. Trimming pared 4 bases from V and 6 bases from J, leaving 16 bases between. The source is a woman aged 25 to 45 who had recovered from COVID-19. The genes are TRBV13 and TRBJ2-1; perhaps TRBD2 as D (6 bases). The specimen was PBMCs or T cells enriched from blood (not recorded which). The CDR3 DNA reads TGTGCCAGCAGCTATATTCTACCCGGGAGCAATGAGCAGTTCTTC. Translating it yields CASSYILPGSNEQFF.